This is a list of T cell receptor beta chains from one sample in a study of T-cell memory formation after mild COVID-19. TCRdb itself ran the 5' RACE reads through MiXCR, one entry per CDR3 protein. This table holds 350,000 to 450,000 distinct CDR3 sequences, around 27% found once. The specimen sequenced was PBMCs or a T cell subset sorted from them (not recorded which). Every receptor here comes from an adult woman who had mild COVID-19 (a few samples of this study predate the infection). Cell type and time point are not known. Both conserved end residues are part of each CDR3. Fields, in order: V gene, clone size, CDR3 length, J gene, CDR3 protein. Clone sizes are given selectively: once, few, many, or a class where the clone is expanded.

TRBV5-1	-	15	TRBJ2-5	CASSLGTGPEETQYF
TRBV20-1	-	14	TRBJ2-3	CSARGLVFTDTQYF
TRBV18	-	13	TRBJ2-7	CASSPEIESEQYF
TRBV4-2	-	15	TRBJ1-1	CASSQDAGANTEAFF
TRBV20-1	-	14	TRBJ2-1	CSAREAGGGFPQFF
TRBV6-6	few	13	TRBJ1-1	CASTKSSGVEAFF
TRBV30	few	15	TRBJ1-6	CAWILTGASNSPLHF
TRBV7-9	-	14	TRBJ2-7	CASSLGTAGVEQYF
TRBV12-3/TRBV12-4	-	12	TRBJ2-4	CASREQGYIQYF
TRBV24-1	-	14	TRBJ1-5	CATQEPSGNQPQHF
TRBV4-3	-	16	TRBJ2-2	CASSQDWTKRPGELFF
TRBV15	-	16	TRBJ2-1	CATSRGGGPSYNEQFF
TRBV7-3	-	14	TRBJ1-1	CASSLSDRAAEAFF
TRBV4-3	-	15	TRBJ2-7	CASSFSAGTSAVQYF
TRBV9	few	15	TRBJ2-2	CASRPRGPDTGELFF
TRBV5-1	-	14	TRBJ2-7	CASSLDKGGYEQYF
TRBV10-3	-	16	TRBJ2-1	CAISEGTSGRRDEQFF
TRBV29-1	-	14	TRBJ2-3	CSASGTDFTDTQYF
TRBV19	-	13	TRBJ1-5	CASSPNRNQPQHF
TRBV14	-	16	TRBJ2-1	CASSQGVGSPYNEQFF
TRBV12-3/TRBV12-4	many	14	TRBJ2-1	CASSPSGGFREQFF
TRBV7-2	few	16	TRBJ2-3	CASSPRTRSSTDTQYF
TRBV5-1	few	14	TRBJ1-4	CASSSTGAGEKLFF
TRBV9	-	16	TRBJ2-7	CASSKGVAEALYEQYF
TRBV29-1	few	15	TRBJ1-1	CSIYGQGIMNTEAFF
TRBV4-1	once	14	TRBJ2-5	CASSQLQVSETQYF
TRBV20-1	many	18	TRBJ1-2	CSAARQAFSATPNYGYTF
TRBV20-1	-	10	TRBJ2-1	CSAAPNEQFF
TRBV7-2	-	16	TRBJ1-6	CASSNPRLEYNSPLHF
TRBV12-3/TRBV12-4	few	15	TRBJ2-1	CASLSGQISYNEQFF
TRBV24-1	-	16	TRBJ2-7	CATSDPGTGSSYEQYF
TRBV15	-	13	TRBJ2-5	CATSSGDQETQYF
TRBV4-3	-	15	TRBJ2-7	CASSQDSSPVNEQYF
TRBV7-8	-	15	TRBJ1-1	CASSQRSGEGSEAFF
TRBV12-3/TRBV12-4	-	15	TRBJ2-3	CASSSSGGGTDTQYF
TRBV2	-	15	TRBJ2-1	CASSGVLAFYNEQFF
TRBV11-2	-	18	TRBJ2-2	CASSLEDWVGPDTGELFF
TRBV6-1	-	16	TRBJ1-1	CASSEAAEGGGTEAFF
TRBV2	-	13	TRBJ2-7	CASNNRGGYEQYF
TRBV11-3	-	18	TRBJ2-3	CASSSRALAGEDTDTQYF
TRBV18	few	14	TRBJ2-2	CASSPWLDAGELFF
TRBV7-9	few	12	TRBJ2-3	CASTPKADTQYF
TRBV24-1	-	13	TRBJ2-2	CATRQGNTGELFF
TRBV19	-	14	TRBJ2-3	CASSISVGTDTQYF
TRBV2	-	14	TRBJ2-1	CASSAWDTYNEQFF
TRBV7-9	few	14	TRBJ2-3	CASGGSGRTDTQYF
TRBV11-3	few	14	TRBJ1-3	CASRGRNSGNTIYF
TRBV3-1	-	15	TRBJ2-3	CASSQEWGITDTQYF
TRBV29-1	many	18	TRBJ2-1	CSIRGLAGGRESYNEQFF
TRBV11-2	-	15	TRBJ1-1	CASSLGLGGRSEAFF
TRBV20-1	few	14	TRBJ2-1	CSAPSGISYNEQFF
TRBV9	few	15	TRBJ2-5	CASSADGRGQETQYF
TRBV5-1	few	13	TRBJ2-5	CASSSGGGETQYF
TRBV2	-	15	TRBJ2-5	CASSDTSGGAGTQYF
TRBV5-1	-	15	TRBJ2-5	CASSLYRDRGETQYF
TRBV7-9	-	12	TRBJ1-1	CASSQVDWEAFF
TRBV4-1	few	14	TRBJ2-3	CASSQVVITDTQYF
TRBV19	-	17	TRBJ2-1	CASSKPRGLAGVSEQFF
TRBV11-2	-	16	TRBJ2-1	CASSTLLAGDYNEQFF